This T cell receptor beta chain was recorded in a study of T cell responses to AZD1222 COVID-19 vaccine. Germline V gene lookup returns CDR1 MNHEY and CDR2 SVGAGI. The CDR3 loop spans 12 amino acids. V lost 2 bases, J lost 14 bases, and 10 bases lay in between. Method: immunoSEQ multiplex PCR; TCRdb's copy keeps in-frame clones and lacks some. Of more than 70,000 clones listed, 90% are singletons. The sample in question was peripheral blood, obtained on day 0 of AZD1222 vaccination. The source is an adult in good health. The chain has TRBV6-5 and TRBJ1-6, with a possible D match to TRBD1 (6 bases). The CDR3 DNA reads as TGTGCCAGCAGTTACAACAGGGCCTCCCTCCACTTT. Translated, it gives CASSYNRASLHF.